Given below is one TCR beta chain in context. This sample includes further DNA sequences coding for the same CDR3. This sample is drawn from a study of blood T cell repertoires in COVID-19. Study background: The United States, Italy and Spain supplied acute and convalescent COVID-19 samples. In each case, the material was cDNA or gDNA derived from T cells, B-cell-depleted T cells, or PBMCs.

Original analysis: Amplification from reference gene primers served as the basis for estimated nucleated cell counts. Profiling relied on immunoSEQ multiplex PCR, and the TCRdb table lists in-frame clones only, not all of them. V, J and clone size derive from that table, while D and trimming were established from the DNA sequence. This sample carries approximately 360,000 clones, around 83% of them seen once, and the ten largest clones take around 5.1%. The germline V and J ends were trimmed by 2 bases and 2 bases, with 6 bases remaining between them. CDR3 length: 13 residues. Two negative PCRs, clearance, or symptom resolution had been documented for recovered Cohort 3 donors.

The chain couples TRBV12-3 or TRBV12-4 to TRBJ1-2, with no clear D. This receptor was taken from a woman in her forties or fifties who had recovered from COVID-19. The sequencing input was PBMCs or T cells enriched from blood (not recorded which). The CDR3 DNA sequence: TGTGCCAGCAGTTTACGGGGAAACTATGGCTACACCTTC. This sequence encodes CASSLRGNYGYTF.